This T cell receptor beta chain was observed in a study of cytomegalovirus exposure and HLA in healthy donors. Findings of the study overall: TRBV6-2, TRBV6-3 and other indistinguishable V segments were excluded.

The V end lost 4 bases, the J end lost 0 bases, and 13 bases lay between the germline ends. Looked up from germline, CDR1 is MGHRA and CDR2 is YSYEKL. The CDR3 length is 16 residues. The study ran its PCR with 60 Vbeta and 13 Jbeta primers. The assay was immunoSEQ multiplex PCR, and TCRdb's table has in-frame clones only and misses some. The sample table sets out about 140,000 clones. Points on this clone: Its specificity is unknown.

The receptor was derived from a man aged 35-49 years in good health and CMV-seronegative. The sample consisted of PBMCs. The chain combines TRBV4-1 with TRBJ1-3, with a possible D match to TRBD1 (5 bases). CDR3 nucleotide sequence: TGCGCCAGCAGCCCACGACAGTCCCTCTCTGGAAACACCATATATTTT. Protein product: CASSPRQSLSGNTIYF.